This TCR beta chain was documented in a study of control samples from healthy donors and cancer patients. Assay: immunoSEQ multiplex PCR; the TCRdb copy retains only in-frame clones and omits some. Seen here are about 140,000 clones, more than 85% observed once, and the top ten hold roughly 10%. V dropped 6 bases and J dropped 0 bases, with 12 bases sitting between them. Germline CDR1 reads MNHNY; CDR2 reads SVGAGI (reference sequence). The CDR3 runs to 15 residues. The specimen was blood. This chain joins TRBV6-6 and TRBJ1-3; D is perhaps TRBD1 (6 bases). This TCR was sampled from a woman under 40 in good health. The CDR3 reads CASRLGQNSGNTIYF. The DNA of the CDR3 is TGTGCCAGCAGGCTTGGACAGAACTCTGGAAACACCATATATTTT.